This TCR beta chain was profiled in a study of T cell repertoires in cytomegalovirus infection. Overall study: Recently identified HLA-C-restricted CMV epitopes were among the peptides used.

TCRdb redid the calling of the reads with MiXCR, one entry per CDR3 protein. The table lists hundreds of thousands of distinct CDR3 sequences, roughly a third of them singletons, with roughly a sixth in the top ten. This clonotype was seen a handful of times. Its cognate antigen is unknown. The CDR3 has 16 residues. The germline V gene has CDR1 SGHNT and CDR2 YENEEA. J lost 0 bases, V lost 2 bases, and 7 bases had no gene match. This receptor was identified in a human donor in good health (CMV status not recorded). Some clones in this sample may be carry-over from other donors' samples. This sequence joins TRBV11-3 and TRBJ2-7; 7 nucleotides match TRBD1. The material was cultured PBMCs, obtained from culture after CMV antigen stimulation. The CDR3 spells CASSLRTGGGSYEQYV. DNA for the CDR3: TGTGCCAGCAGCTTAAGGACAGGCGGTGGCTCCTACGAGCAGTACGTC.